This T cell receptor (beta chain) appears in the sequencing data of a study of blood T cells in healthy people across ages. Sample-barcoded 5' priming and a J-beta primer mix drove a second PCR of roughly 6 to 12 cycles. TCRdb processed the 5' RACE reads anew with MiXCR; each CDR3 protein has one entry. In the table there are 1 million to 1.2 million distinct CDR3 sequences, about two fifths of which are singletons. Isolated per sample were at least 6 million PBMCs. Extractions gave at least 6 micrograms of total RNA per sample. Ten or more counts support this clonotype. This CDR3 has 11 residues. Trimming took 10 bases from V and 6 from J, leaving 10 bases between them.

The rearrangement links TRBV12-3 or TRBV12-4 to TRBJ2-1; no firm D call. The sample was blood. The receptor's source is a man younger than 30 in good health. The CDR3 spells CATKGSNEQFF. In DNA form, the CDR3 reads TGTGCCACAAAAGGTAGCAATGAGCAGTTCTTC.